This T cell receptor beta chain came from a study of T cells in Graves' hyperthyroidism and ophthalmopathy. At the level of the study: Peripheral blood sampling occurred at initial diagnosis, before any treatment.

Overall study results and limits: Peripheral blood also featured most of the thyroid clonotypes expanded above 0.001. A model of 13 V-J pairs discriminated ophthalmopathy from stable hyperthyroidism.

Orbital computed tomography, thyroid ultrasound, serum thyroxine and TRAb, and clinical symptoms together informed the diagnoses. In regard to this clonotype: Its cognate antigen is unknown.

Germline trimming cut 10 bases from V and 14 bases from J; bases unmatched to any gene: 19. The CDR3 runs 13 residues. The V gene's germline CDR1 is SNHLY and CDR2 FYNNEI. From RNA transcripts, TCR beta CDR3 regions were amplified. The primer set for the first-round RT-PCR of the TCR CDR3 was HTBI. One entry per CDR3 protein results from TCRdb running MiXCR on the multiplex PCR reads. The sample has about 300,000 distinct CDR3 sequences; roughly 18% are singletons. Sequencing was performed on blood. The J gene is TRBJ1-2, the V gene TRBV2; 7 bases are a match to TRBD1. This clonotype was obtained from a man aged 45-65 years with Graves' ophthalmopathy. For the CDR3, the DNA is TGTGCCACGGGCCCCTCTCCAGGGGGGGTATGGACCTTC. Amino acids: CATGPSPGGVWTF.